This TCR beta chain derives from a study of cytomegalovirus exposure and HLA in healthy donors. Whole-study findings and limits: Prior analysis indicated that the majority of TCR beta V segments exhibited productivity approximately 87% or approximately 30% of the time. The analysis excluded some indistinguishable V segments, including TRBV6-2 and TRBV6-3.

Per the germline V gene, CDR1 is SGHTA and CDR2 is FQGTGA. J gave up 8 bases and V 4 bases, and 13 bases lay outside the gene matches. The CDR3 runs 15 residues. Comments on this clone: Its antigen remains unknown.

With 60 Vbeta and 13 Jbeta primers, the PCR was carried out. Assay used: immunoSEQ multiplex PCR; TCRdb lists only in-frame clones, some missing. This table holds under 200,000 clones, roughly four fifths found once. The sequenced sample consisted of PBMCs. The clonotype originates from a man aged 25-45 years in good health and CMV-seronegative. The rearrangement joins TRBV7-3 to TRBJ2-7; 8 bases are a match to TRBD2. The CDR3, as DNA: TGTGCCAGCAGCTCTATCCTAGCGGGCCCGAATCAGCAGTACTTC. This codes for CASSSILAGPNQQYF.